This T cell receptor (beta chain) was found in a study of blood T cell repertoires in COVID-19. The germline V gene encodes CDR1 MNHNY and CDR2 SVGAGI (reference sequence). V lost 5 bases, J lost 0 bases, and 10 bases lay in between. The CDR3 extends over 14 amino acids. In the source study's methods: Estimation of nucleated cell counts was performed using reference gene primer amplification. Some clones are missing from TCRdb's copy, which holds only in-frame ones; the method was immunoSEQ multiplex PCR. For V, J and clone size, that table is used; D and trimming come from the DNA. The sample carries 65,000 to 85,000 clones, around 90% recorded once.

The clonotype comes from a woman aged 18 to 35 with acute or convalescent COVID-19. The chain uses TRBV6-6 and TRBJ1-1; D is unclear. Sequenced material: peripheral blood. The CDR3 bases are TGTGCCAGCAGTGAGCAGGCGATGAACACTGAAGCTTTCTTT. It translates to CASSEQAMNTEAFF.